This TCR beta chain emerged from a study of blood T cell repertoires in COVID-19. For the study at large: Nucleic acid was either cDNA or gDNA, and it came from T cells, B-cell-depleted T cells, or PBMCs.

The protocol was immunoSEQ multiplex PCR, while the TCRdb copy is restricted to in-frame clones and leaves out a portion. The sample lists over 85,000 clones, around 84% occurring once. The CDR3 loop spans 15 amino acids. The ends were cut back, 6 bases at V and 4 bases at J, with 16 bases in the middle. Germline lookup yields CDR1 MDHEN and CDR2 SYDVKM. Sequencing was performed on peripheral blood. The TCR was taken from a man older than 75 with acute or convalescent COVID-19. The V gene is TRBV28, the J gene TRBJ1-5, with D possibly matching TRBD1 (6 bases). CDR3 loop: CASSLDSGSNQPQHF. CDR3 nucleotide sequence: TGTGCCAGCAGCCTGGACAGTGGTTCAAATCAGCCCCAGCATTTT.